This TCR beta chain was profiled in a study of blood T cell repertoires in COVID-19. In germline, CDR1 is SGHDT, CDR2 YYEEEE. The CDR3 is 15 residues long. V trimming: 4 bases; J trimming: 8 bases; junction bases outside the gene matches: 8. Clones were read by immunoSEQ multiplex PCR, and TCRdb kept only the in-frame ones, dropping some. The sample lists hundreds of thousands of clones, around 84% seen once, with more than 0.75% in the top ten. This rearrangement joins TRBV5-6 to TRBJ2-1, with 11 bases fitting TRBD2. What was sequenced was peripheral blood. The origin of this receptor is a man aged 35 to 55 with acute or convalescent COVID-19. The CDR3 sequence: CASSHSSGGFDEQFF. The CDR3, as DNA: TGTGCCAGCAGCCACTCTAGCGGGGGGTTTGATGAGCAGTTCTTC.